This T cell receptor (beta chain) was identified during a study of regulatory T cells in long-lasting Graves disease (dated by TCRdb to the early 2020s). About the investigation overall: Patients with newly diagnosed Graves' disease had been on antithyroid drugs for under 3 months. Patients with persistent Graves' disease were compared with patients with newly diagnosed Graves' disease using TCR sequencing and RNA sequencing of peripheral blood. The study was registered as a clinical trial and conducted in China. TCR sequencing covered around 13 persistent and around 20 newly diagnosed Graves' disease patients, 33 samples in total.

V sheds 6 bases and J sheds 5 bases, leaving 17 bases between their ends. Including the terminal cysteine and phenylalanine, the CDR3 comprises 15 residues. Here the CDR3 DNA is all that survives: 45 bases in frame from base 1. The germline V gene provides CDR1 MNHNS and CDR2 SASEGT. Preparation of the library involved multiplex PCR. Sequencing used an Illumina HiSeq 4000. CDR3 regions were amplified by Arm-PCR with iRepertoire HTBI primers to construct TCR beta libraries. PCR products were gel purified before sequencing. In the authors' own workflow: A total of under 80 TRBV and approximately 15 TRBJ segments were identified across samples and were used for gene usage analysis of CDR3 amino acid clonotypes. COPE and FqMerger were used to merge the filtered high-quality paired reads into contigs. BLAST was used to align contigs to IMGT TRBV, TRBD and TRBJ reference genes, with CDR3 defined following IMGT. Clonotypes above 0.1% frequency were classified as highly expanded clones. Shannon entropy was used to measure repertoire diversity, and the Gini coefficient was used to measure V-J evenness. Public clonotypes were defined as clonotypes shared by more than one individual. In-frame beta chains were kept once TCRdb had trimmed the public reads at Q25 with fastp and called clones with MiXCR. Every distinct CDR3 protein forms one entry, paired with its most common genes and DNA. The V and J calls reflect TCRdb's pipeline rather than the authors' work. Within this sample are approximately 350,000 distinct CDR3 sequences, with over 9.5% of them counted one time only. The top ten clones comprise under 20% of the sample.

The sample's time point label, decoded: newly diagnosed GD, antithyroid drugs for less than 3 months. For both TCR sequencing and RNA sequencing, RNA was extracted from PBMCs using TRIzol. The diagnosis of Graves' disease followed American Thyroid Association guidelines. Recruitment of patients was carried out at an endocrinology department in Xi'an, China. Each patient gave about 9.1 milliliters of peripheral blood, collected in an EDTA anticoagulant tube. PBMCs were isolated by Ficoll Paque Plus density gradient separation without further T cell sorting. An Agilent 2100 Bioanalyzer and agarose gel were used to check RNA quality, and a NanoDrop 2000 was used to measure RNA concentration. What the authors observed across the whole study: The study examined only peripheral blood because the primary lesion, thyroid tissue, could not be accessed. Sequencing and analysis were restricted to the TCR beta chain. Lower TCR Shannon entropy and fewer highly expanded clones were observed in persistent Graves' disease patients than in newly diagnosed patients, which suggested clonal expansion. Persistent patients shared more public clonotypes among themselves (2,741) than newly diagnosed patients did (approximately 870). Preferential use of TRBV28, TRBJ1-2 and TRBJ2-5 was observed in persistent disease, whereas TRBV20-1 and TRBJ2-1 were favored in newly diagnosed disease. The authors noted that the small sample size was a limitation that may lower accuracy.

This clonotype was observed many times. Its antigen remains undetermined. Base qualities are not at hand, and no much larger clone is one base apart. The same specimen was also included in a second study, on T cells in Graves' hyperthyroidism and ophthalmopathy. That second report states: Stable Graves' hyperthyroidism was defined as no progression to ophthalmopathy during 18 months of follow-up. The hyperthyroidism patients were between 18 and 65 years old and newly diagnosed, with a disease duration of less than 2 months. Any patient with an uncontrolled infection, another autoimmune disease, pregnancy or lactation was excluded. Clinical symptoms, serum thyroxine and TRAb, thyroid ultrasound, and orbital computed tomography formed the basis for the diagnoses. The first round of RT-PCR for the TCR CDR3 was performed with the HTBI primer set and the Qiagen OneStep RT-PCR kit. Blood samples also contained most of the expanded thyroid clonotypes (frequency above 0.001), which suggests that blood repertoires may reflect thyroid immune responses. A 13 V-J signature model separated ophthalmopathy from stable hyperthyroidism, with 87.88% sensitivity and approximately 81% specificity in cross-validation and 80%/75% in testing. In validation, the model predicted progression to ophthalmopathy with around 71% sensitivity and 72% to 85% specificity, a median of about 6 months before onset. To identify TCR V-J signatures that set the groups apart, the researchers used a discovery cohort of more than 95 patients, made up of 40 to 45 with Graves' ophthalmopathy and 57 with stable Graves' hyperthyroidism. Prospective prediction of ophthalmopathy was tested in an independent validation cohort of fewer than 20 hyperthyroidism patients and 17 patients who later progressed to ophthalmopathy. The approximately 100 discovery patients were divided at random into training and test sets in a 7:3 ratio. In more than 5 Graves' hyperthyroidism patients, the study also compared T-cell repertoires from thyroid tissue with T-cell repertoires from blood. After sampling, hyperthyroidism patients received methimazole starting at 30 mg daily, and ophthalmopathy patients received high-dose intravenous methylprednisolone. Libraries were constructed in a second round of multiplex PCR, after which size selection and purification were carried out. The libraries were sequenced on an Illumina HiSeq2000 using paired-end 100 bp reads. Raw data were processed with SOAPnuke, discarding reads with adapters, uncalled bases, mean Phred below 15, or no exact constant-primer or identifier match. High-quality paired reads were merged using COPE v1.2.5, and each unique nucleotide sequence was defined as a clonotype. MiTCR v1.1 was used to align clonotypes to the IMGT TRBV, TRBD and TRBJ reference segments. The analysis was restricted to V-J combinations with a frequency above 0.0001, which together covered around 99% of the repertoires. A TCS score was defined as the ratio of F50 (clonal expansion) to E x V (chaos), with BLOSUM62-based TCRdist applied between CDR3 peptides within each V-J. Welch's t-statistics and random forest reduced around 550 V-J features to 13, which were used in a naive Bayes classifier (R e1071). Sample size was not statistically predetermined, and investigators were not blinded to group allocation. The paper describes TCR Vbeta CDR3 sequencing of about 140 peripheral blood samples, made up of 43 ophthalmopathy patients, approximately 76 hyperthyroidism patients and some 17 progressor patients.

Specimen: peripheral blood mononuclear cells (PBMCs), collected at new diagnosis, from a patient treated with antithyroid drugs. This chain is built from TRBV6-1 and TRBJ1-5; no D gene can be assigned with confidence. The receptor's source is a woman under 30 with Graves disease. Donor details come from another sample of the same person, matched by shared clones. The bases are TGTGCCAGCAGCCTATGGGCCGGGGAACATCAGCCCCAGCATTTT. It codes for CASSLWAGEHQPQHF.